The sequence of this T cell receptor beta chain was determined in a study of Graves' ophthalmopathy and Graves' hyperthyroidism. General observations from the study: Blood also contained most of the expanded thyroid clonotypes above 0.001 frequency.

Turning to this clonotype: What it binds is not known.

RNA transcripts served as template for amplifying TCR beta CDR3 sequences. Amplification began with first-round RT-PCR using HTBI primers, then second-round multiplex PCR was performed. TCRdb called the multiplex PCR reads again in MiXCR, with one record for every CDR3 protein. The sample has roughly 400,000 distinct CDR3 sequences; 15% are singletons. From fresh peripheral blood, around 10 ml in volume, the PBMCs were obtained. The receptor's source is a woman younger than 30 with stable Graves' hyperthyroidism. Sequenced: peripheral blood.

The CDR3 region is CASSLGLKNIQYF. For the CDR3, the DNA is TGTGCCAGCAGCTTAGGTCTCAAAAACATTCAGTACTTC. The chain has TRBV7-9 and TRBJ2-4; D is unresolved. Germline V CDR1 and CDR2: SEHNR, FQNEAQ (reference sequence). The CDR3 runs 13 residues. V lost 1 base and J 3 bases, leaving 4 bases between the germline ends.